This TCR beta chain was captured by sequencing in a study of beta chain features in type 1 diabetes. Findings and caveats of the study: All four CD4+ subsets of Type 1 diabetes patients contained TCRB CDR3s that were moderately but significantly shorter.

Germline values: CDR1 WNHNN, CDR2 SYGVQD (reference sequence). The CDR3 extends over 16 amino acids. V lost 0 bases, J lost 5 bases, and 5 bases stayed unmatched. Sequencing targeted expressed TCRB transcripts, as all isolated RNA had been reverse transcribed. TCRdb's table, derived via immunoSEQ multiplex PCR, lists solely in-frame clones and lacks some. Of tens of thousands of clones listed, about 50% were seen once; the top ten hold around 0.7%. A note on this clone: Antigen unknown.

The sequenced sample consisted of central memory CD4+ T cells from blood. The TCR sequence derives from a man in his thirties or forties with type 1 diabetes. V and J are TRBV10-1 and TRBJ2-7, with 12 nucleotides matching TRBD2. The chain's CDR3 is CASSESLAGGPNEQYF. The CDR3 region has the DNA TGCGCCAGCAGTGAGTCTCTAGCGGGAGGGCCTAACGAGCAGTACTTC.